This T cell receptor beta chain was retrieved from a study of human T cells and chemical hapten exposure. Study-wide points: Sensitizing to DPC left TCRs with a frequency above 1 in 1000 unaltered. In comparison with controls, expanded TCRs gave rise to a significantly larger number of large CDR3 similarity clusters.

Time point described: patch test 2, 6 weeks after DPC sensitization. Treatment defined: therapeutic diphenylcyclopropenone sensitization with weekly scalp DPC. TCRdb passed the RACE reads through MiXCR, listing each CDR3 protein once. The sample has some 150,000 distinct CDR3 sequences; about 10% are singletons. This clonotype occurred a few times. The target antigen is unknown. The receptor's source is a woman between 45 and 65 years old with alopecia areata. Some clones in this sample may be carry-over from other donors' samples. The sample was whole blood, taken in connection with sensitization to the hapten diphenylcyclopropenone (DPC).

The CDR3: CASRLSGIGYNEQFF. CDR3 DNA sequence: TGTGCCAGCAGACTGAGCGGGATCGGTTACAATGAGCAGTTCTTC. The chain is built from TRBV6-2 or TRBV6-3 and TRBJ2-1, with TRBD2 matching 7 bases. The CDR3 extends over 15 amino acids. V gave up 6 bases and J gave up 4 bases; unmatched junction bases: 9. Germline V lookup: CDR1 MNHEY, CDR2 SVGEGT.